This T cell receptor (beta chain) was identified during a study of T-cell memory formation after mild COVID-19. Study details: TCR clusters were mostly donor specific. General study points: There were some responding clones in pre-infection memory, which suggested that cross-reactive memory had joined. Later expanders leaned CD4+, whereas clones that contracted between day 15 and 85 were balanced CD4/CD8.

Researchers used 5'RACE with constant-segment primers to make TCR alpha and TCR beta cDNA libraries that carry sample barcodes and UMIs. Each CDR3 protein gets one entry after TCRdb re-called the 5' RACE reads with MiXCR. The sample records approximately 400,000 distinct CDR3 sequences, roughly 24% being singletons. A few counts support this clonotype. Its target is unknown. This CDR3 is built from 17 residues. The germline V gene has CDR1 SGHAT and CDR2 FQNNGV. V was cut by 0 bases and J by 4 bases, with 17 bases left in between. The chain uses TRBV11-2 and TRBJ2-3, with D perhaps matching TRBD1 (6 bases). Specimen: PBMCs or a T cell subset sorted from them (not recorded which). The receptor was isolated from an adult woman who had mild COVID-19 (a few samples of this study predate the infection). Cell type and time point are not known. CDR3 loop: CASSLDQTGLVADTQYF. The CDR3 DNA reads TGTGCCAGCAGCTTAGATCAAACAGGGCTGGTAGCAGATACGCAGTATTTT.